A single sample is the source of the 15 T cell receptor beta chains below, sequenced in a study of cytomegalovirus exposure and HLA in healthy donors. The PCR was carried out with 60 Vbeta primers and 13 Jbeta primers. Sequencing was performed with immunoSEQ multiplex PCR; in TCRdb, only in-frame clones are kept and a portion is missing. The repertoire includes 150,000 to 200,000 clones, approximately 80% of them detected once, and 1.7% sits in the top ten. The sample consisted of PBMCs. These receptors all come from a woman aged 18-29 years in good health and CMV-seronegative.

This clone appeared a few times. The chain carries TRBV19 and TRBJ2-1; TRBD2 aligns across 10 bases. Looked up from germline, CDR1 is LNHDA and CDR2 is SQIVND (reference sequence). The V gene end was trimmed by 6 bases and the J gene end by 2 bases; junction bases not matched to a gene: 4. The CDR3 spans 15 residues. The CDR3 DNA is TGTGCCAGTAGCCCAGCGGGAGGGCCCTACAATGAGCAGTTCTTC. Translation gives CASSPAGGPYNEQFF.

The V gene is TRBV4-3, the J gene TRBJ2-1; a weak D match, TRBD2 (5 bases). CDR3 size: 16 residues. In germline, CDR1 is LGHNA, CDR2 YSLEER. V was shortened by 0 bases and J by 5 bases, with 14 bases between the two germline ends. CDR3 DNA: TGCGCCAGCAGCCAAGATGCCTCGTTCGGGGACAATGAGCAGTTCTTC. This sequence encodes CASSQDASFGDNEQFF.

J is TRBJ2-1 and V is TRBV28, with 10 bases aligning to TRBD2. This CDR3 is built from 14 residues. The ends lost 7 bases at V and 5 bases at J; junction bases unmatched: 5. Germline loops: CDR1 MDHEN, CDR2 SYDVKM. Written as DNA, the CDR3 is TGTGCCAGCAAGGAGCGGGAGGGCCACAATGAGCAGTTCTTC. Encoded protein: CASKEREGHNEQFF.

This chain connects TRBV20-1 to TRBJ2-1, with TRBD1 as a possible D gene (6 bases). This CDR3 is built from 11 residues. Germline lookup yields CDR1 DFQATT and CDR2 SNEGSKA (reference sequence). The DNA of the CDR3 is TGCACTTTGGACAGTTACAATGAGCAGTTCTTC. Its translation: CTLDSYNEQFF.

The CDR3 DNA is TGTGCCAGCAGCTTGGTAGGGGACAGGGTAGATGAGCAGTTCTTC. Its translation is CASSLVGDRVDEQFF. V is TRBV5-4 and J is TRBJ2-1, with 9 bases fitting TRBD1. The CDR3 has 15 amino acids. The V gene's germline CDR1 is SGHNT and CDR2 YYREEE (reference sequence). V dropped 0 bases and J dropped 8; count of bases not matched to a gene: 6.

The genes are TRBV21-1 and TRBJ2-7; the table's D gene call, TRBD2, was not cross checked with the DNA. TRBV21-1 is described as a pseudogene. This CDR3 comprises 12 residues. The CDR3 nucleotides are TGTGCCAGCAGCTCGGGGGTATACGAGCAGTACGTC. Translated: CASSSGVYEQYV.

This clone was detected a few times. The chain links TRBV7-6 to TRBJ1-1; D is possibly TRBD1 (6 bases). CDR1 and CDR2 from the germline V gene are SGHVS and FNYEAQ. V was clipped by 3 bases and J by 0 bases, with 14 bases between them. This CDR3 comprises 16 residues. CDR3 in amino acids: CASSFYAQGMNTEAFF. CDR3 nucleotide sequence: TGTGCCAGCAGCTTTTACGCTCAGGGGATGAACACTGAAGCTTTCTTT.

The V and J genes are TRBV6-4 and TRBJ1-5; 8 bases are shared with TRBD1. The V and J ends lost 2 bases and 0 bases, in that order; junction bases with no gene match: 12. The CDR3 has 19 amino acids. Germline values: CDR1 MRHNA, CDR2 SNTAGT. The chain's CDR3 is CASSDQRTGWSNSNQPQHF. In DNA form, the CDR3 reads TGTGCCAGCAGTGACCAAAGGACAGGGTGGTCAAATAGCAATCAGCCCCAGCATTTT.

This chain uses TRBV7-9 with TRBJ2-1, with D possibly matching TRBD1 (7 bases). CDR1 and CDR2 (germline): SEHNR, FQNEAQ (reference sequence). V was pared by 1 base and J by 16 bases, with 20 bases between. The CDR3 is made up of 14 amino acids. Here the CDR3 reads CASSLGPPQGGVFF. For the CDR3, the DNA is TGTGCCAGCAGCTTAGGGCCCCCTCAGGGGGGTGTCTTCTTC. Using reference TRBV7-9 and TRBJ2-1 for the parts outside the CDR3, the full variable domain is DTGVSQNPRHKITKRGQNVTFRCDPISEHNRLYWYRQTLGQGPEFLTYFQNEAQLEKSRLLSDRFSAERPKGSFSTLEIQRTEQGDSAMYLCASSLGPPQGGVFFGPGTRLTVL.

The CDR3 DNA reads as TGTGCCAGTAGTATTGGGGGGGGGTCCATTCAGTACTTC. Encoded protein: CASSIGGGSIQYF. The chain carries TRBV19 and TRBJ2-4, with 7 bases aligning to TRBD2. The CDR3 is 13 amino acids. CDR1 and CDR2 (germline): LNHDA, SQIVND (reference sequence). J gave up 9 bases and V 3 bases, and 5 bases lay outside the gene matches.

The chain uses TRBV29-1 and TRBJ1-2; 7 positions match TRBD1. V shed 6 bases, J shed 3 bases, and the junction held 7 bases outside the gene matches. This CDR3 comprises 13 residues. Germline CDR1 and CDR2: SQVTM and ANQGSEA. The CDR3 region is CSVAQGIDYGYTF. In nucleotides, the CDR3 is TGCAGCGTGGCACAGGGGATTGACTATGGCTACACCTTC.

This clone was seen a few times. The chain uses TRBV19 and TRBJ2-7, with a tentative D call TRBD1 (5 bases). With 8 bases removed from V and 1 base from J, the gap between germline ends came to 12 bases. Germline CDR1 and CDR2: LNHDA and SQIVND (reference sequence). The CDR3 runs 13 residues. The CDR3 DNA reads as TGTGCCAGTTCCAAAGGGGTTTCCTACGAGCAGTACTTC. As protein: CASSKGVSYEQYF.

The chain links TRBV7-8 to TRBJ2-3, with D tentatively TRBD1 (5 bases). This CDR3 has 16 residues. V lost 5 bases and J lost 6, with 21 bases in between. The V gene's germline CDR1 is SGHVS and CDR2 FQNEAQ. The CDR3 loop reads CASSRSRAGIRDTQYF. CDR3 in DNA: TGTGCCAGCAGCCGCTCCCGGGCAGGGATTCGTGATACGCAGTATTTT.

The chain recombines TRBV30 with TRBJ1-6; D ambiguous. The V end lost 1 base, the J end lost 10 bases, and 14 bases lay between the germline ends. Germline CDR1 reads GTSNPN; CDR2 reads SVGIG (reference sequence). This CDR3 contains 14 residues. This chain's CDR3 is CAWSGGPGYSPLHF. The CDR3 nucleotides are TGTGCCTGGAGTGGTGGGCCGGGGTACTCACCCCTCCACTTT. The full variable domain, rest sourced from reference TRBV30 and TRBJ1-6, is SQTIHQWPATLVQPVGSPLSLECTVEGTSNPNLYWYRQAAGRGLQLLFYSVGIGQISSEVPQNLSASRPQDRQFILSSKKLLLSDSGFYLCAWSGGPGYSPLHFGNGTRLTVT.

The rearrangement joins TRBV23-1 to TRBJ1-1; 8 bases are shared with TRBD1. TRBV23-1 is an ORF for which the function is uncertain. The CDR3 sequence is 12 residues long. V dropped 5 bases and J dropped 12; count of bases not matched to a gene: 8. CDR3 DNA: TGCGCCAGCAGTACACCGGGACAGGTAACTTTCTTT. It codes for CASSTPGQVTFF.